The 9 T cell receptor beta chains presented below share a single source sample, sequenced in a study of metastatic and nonmetastatic thyroid tumors. All patients were treatment-naive before thyroid surgery. TCRdb re-called clones from the PCR reads using MiXCR. The repertoire holds 30,000 to 35,000 clones, with under 25% as singletons. Sequencing was performed on blood. Receptors originate from a female donor with papillary thyroid cancer or a benign thyroid nodule (not recorded which). Some clones in this sample may be carry-over from other donors' samples.

This clone was counted ten times or more. The rearrangement links TRBV10-3 to TRBJ1-1, with TRBD1 matching over 10 bases. Germline lookup yields CDR1 ENHRY and CDR2 SYGVKD. With 10 bases clipped from V and 1 base from J, the junction kept 12 bases outside the gene matches. CDR3 length equals 16 residues. The CDR3 reads CATHAGTGEGNTEAFF. The CDR3 DNA sequence: TGTGCCACCCACGCTGGGACAGGGGAGGGGAACACTGAAGCTTTCTTT.

This clone was seen a handful of times. V is TRBV12-3 or TRBV12-4 and J is TRBJ2-1, with 13 bases lining up with TRBD2. The V and J ends lost 6 bases and 7 bases, in that order; junction bases with no gene match: 6. The CDR3 has 15 amino acids. The CDR3 reads CASRTGLAGSNEQFF. DNA of the CDR3: TGTGCCAGCAGGACGGGACTAGCGGGATCGAATGAGCAGTTCTTC.

The J gene is TRBJ2-1, the V gene TRBV25-1; 11 bases agree with TRBD2. This CDR3 has 20 residues. The V segment lost 6 bases and the J segment 0 bases; nucleotides outside the gene matches: 16. Germline V gene data show CDR1 as MGHDK and CDR2 as SYGVNS. DNA for the CDR3: TGTGCCAGCAGAACCAGGGTAGCGGGAGGGCTCCAAAGCTCCTACAATGAGCAGTTCTTC. Protein: CASRTRVAGGLQSSYNEQFF.

This clone has at least ten counts. The chain employs TRBV3-1 and TRBJ2-7, with D hard to call. Germline-derived CDR1 and CDR2 are LGHDT and YNNKEL (reference sequence). V shed 6 bases and J shed 1 base, with 10 bases lying between them. The CDR3 is 13 residues long. CDR3 in amino acids: CASSRGHSYEQYF. In nucleotides, the CDR3 is TGTGCCAGCAGTCGCGGTCATTCCTACGAGCAGTACTTC.

This chain joins TRBV12-3 or TRBV12-4 and TRBJ2-1; 14 bases match TRBD2. There are 16 residues in the CDR3. V dropped 6 bases and J dropped 8; count of bases not matched to a gene: 9. The CDR3 region is CASSLTSGGAGDEQFF. The CDR3 DNA reads TGTGCCAGCAGCCTGACTAGCGGGGGGGCCGGGGATGAGCAGTTCTTC.

The genes are TRBV20-1 and TRBJ2-7; D may be TRBD1 or TRBD2 (5 bases each). There are 15 residues in the CDR3. CDR1 and CDR2 (germline): DFQATT, SNEGSKA (reference sequence). This chain's CDR3 is CNAQRQWTPPYEQYF. The CDR3 nucleotides read TGCAATGCCCAACGACAGTGGACTCCCCCCTACGAGCAGTACTTC.

This clone was picked up a small number of times. The V and J genes are TRBV28 and TRBJ2-7; a weak D match, TRBD2 (6 bases). CDR1 is MDHEN and CDR2 is SYDVKM in the germline V gene. The ends were cut back, 5 bases at V and 3 bases at J, with 17 bases in the middle. The CDR3 has 15 amino acids. CDR3 protein: CASSTVGTGLYEQYF. The CDR3 DNA follows: TGTGCCAGCAGTACGGTTGGGACTGGGCTCTACGAGCAGTACTTC.

The V and J genes are TRBV12-3 or TRBV12-4 and TRBJ1-2, with D tentatively TRBD1 (6 bases). V shed 0 bases and J shed 6 bases, with 20 bases lying between them. CDR3 length equals 17 residues. CDR3 amino acids: CASSLAPFGQGLHGYTF. CDR3 coding DNA: TGTGCCAGCAGTTTAGCCCCGTTCGGGCAGGGGCTCCATGGCTACACCTTC.

This chain links TRBV9 with TRBJ2-7; 10 bases map to TRBD2. Losses at the gene ends were 0 bases for V and 5 bases for J; bases not matched to a gene: 2. This CDR3 spans 14 amino acids. CDR1 is SGDLS and CDR2 is YYNGEE in the germline V gene. The CDR3 coding sequence is TGTGCCAGCAGCGTAGCTAGCGGGAGCCACGAGCAGTACTTC. Translated, it gives CASSVASGSHEQYF.